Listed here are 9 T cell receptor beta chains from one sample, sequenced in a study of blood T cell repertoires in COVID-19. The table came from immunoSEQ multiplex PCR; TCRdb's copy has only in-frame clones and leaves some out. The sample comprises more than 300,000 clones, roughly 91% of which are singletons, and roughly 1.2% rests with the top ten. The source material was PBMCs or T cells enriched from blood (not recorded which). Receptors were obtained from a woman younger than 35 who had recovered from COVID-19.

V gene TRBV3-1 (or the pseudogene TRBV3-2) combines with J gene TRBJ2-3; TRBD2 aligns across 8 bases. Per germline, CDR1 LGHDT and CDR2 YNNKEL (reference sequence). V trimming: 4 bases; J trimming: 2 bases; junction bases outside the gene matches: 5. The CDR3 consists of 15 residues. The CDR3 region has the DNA TGTGCCAGCAGCCCCCTAGCGGGCGACACAGATACGCAGTATTTT. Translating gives CASSPLAGDTDTQYF.

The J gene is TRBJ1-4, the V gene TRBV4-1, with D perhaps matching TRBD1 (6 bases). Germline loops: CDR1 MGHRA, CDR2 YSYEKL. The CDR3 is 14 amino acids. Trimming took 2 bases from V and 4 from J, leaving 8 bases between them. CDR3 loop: CASSQSGVNEKLFF. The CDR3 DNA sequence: TGCGCCAGCAGCCAATCAGGGGTTAATGAAAAACTGTTTTTT.

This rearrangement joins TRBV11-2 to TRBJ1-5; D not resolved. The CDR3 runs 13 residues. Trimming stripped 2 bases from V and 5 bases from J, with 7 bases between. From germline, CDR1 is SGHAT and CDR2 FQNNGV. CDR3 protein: CASSLFEDQPQHF. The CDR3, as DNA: TGTGCCAGCAGCTTATTTGAGGATCAGCCCCAGCATTTT.

CDR3 bases: TGTGCCAGCAGTGACCCGGGGAGAAACAGGGAATCCGATTCACCCCTCCACTTT. It translates to CASSDPGRNRESDSPLHF. V is TRBV2 and J is TRBJ1-6; possible D gene TRBD1, 6 bases. Deletions cut 3 bases from V and 8 bases from J, with 23 bases between. CDR1 SNHLY and CDR2 FYNNEI come from the germline V gene. There are 18 residues in the CDR3.

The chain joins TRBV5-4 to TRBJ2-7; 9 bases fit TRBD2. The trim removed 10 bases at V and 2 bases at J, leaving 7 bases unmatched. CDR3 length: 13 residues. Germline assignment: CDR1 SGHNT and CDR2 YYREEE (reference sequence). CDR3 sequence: CAGAASGTYEQYF. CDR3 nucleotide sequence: TGTGCCGGGGCGGCTAGCGGGACCTACGAGCAGTACTTC. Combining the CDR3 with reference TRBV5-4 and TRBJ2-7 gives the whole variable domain ETGVTQSPTHLIKTRGQQVTLRCSSQSGHNTVSWYQQALGQGPQFIFQYYREEENGRGNFPPRFSGLQFPNYSSELNVNALELDDSALYLCAGAASGTYEQYFGPGTRLTVT.

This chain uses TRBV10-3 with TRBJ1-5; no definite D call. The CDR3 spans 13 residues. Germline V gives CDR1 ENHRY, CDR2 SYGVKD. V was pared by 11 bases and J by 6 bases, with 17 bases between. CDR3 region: CAHQDGVGQPQHF. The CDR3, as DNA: TGTGCCCATCAGGACGGGGTAGGTCAGCCCCAGCATTTT.

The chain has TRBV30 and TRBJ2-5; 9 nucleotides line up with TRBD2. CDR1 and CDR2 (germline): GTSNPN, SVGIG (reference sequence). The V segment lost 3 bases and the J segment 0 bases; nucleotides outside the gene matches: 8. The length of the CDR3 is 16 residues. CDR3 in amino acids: CAWSPLSGGHQETQYF. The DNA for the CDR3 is TGTGCCTGGAGCCCGCTTAGCGGGGGCCACCAAGAGACCCAGTACTTC.

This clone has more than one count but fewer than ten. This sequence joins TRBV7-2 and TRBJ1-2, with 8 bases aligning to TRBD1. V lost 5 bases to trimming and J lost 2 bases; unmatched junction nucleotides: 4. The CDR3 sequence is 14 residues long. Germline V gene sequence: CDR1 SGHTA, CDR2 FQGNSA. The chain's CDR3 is CASSQRTGNYGYTF. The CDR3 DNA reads TGTGCCAGCAGCCAACGGACAGGGAACTATGGCTACACCTTC.

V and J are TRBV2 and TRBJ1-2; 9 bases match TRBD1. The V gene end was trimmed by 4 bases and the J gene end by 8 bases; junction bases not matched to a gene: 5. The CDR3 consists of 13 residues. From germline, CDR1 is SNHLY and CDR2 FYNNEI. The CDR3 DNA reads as TGTGCCAGCAGTGGGACAGGGGCTGGAGGCTACACCTTC. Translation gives CASSGTGAGGYTF. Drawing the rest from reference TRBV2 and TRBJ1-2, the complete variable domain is EPEVTQTPSHQVTQMGQEVILRCVPISNHLYFYWYRQILGQKVEFLVSFYNNEISEKSEIFDDQFSVERPDGSNFTLKIRSTKLEDSAMYFCASSGTGAGGYTFGSGTRLTVV.